One and the same sample provided the 28 T cell receptor beta chains below, sequenced in a study of vaccination and CD4 T cells after COVID-19. Treatment of the sample: roughly ten-day PBMC culture with coronavirus spike peptide pools or control peptides (ViraFEST assay). The Oncomine TCR Beta short-read assay sequenced DNA from cultured CD4+ T cells. TCRdb processed the PCR reads anew with MiXCR; each CDR3 protein has one entry. The sample yields around 14,000 distinct CDR3 sequences, around 50% seen once. These receptors lack a known antigen. Sequenced material: CD4+ T cells from blood, cultured in vitro. The receptors were sampled from a human donor who had recovered from COVID-19.

The chain couples TRBV5-1 to TRBJ2-2; 8 bases agree with TRBD2. Trimming removed 4 bases from V and 0 bases from J; junction bases left unmatched: 5. This CDR3 is built from 16 residues. In germline, CDR1 is SGHRS, CDR2 YFSETQ. CDR3: CASSPRLATNTGELFF. DNA of the CDR3: TGCGCCAGCAGCCCTCGACTAGCGACGAACACCGGGGAGCTGTTTTTT.

This sequence joins TRBV6-1 and TRBJ2-2, with D perhaps matching TRBD1 (6 bases). Deletions cut 5 bases from V and 1 base from J, with 20 bases between. This CDR3 is 18 amino acids long. Germline V gene lookup returns CDR1 MNHNS and CDR2 SASEGT. CDR3 sequence (DNA): TGTGCCAGCAGTCTCCAGGGCTTTCGACAGGTGAACACCGGGGAGCTGTTTTTT. Its translation is CASSLQGFRQVNTGELFF.

The gene calls are TRBV7-2 and TRBJ2-2, with D possibly matching TRBD2 (5 bases). This CDR3 is 17 amino acids long. Germline loops: CDR1 SGHTA, CDR2 FQGNSA. The V end lost 5 bases, the J end lost 3 bases, and 19 bases lay between the germline ends. The CDR3 here is CASSPRAGGLYTGELFF. The CDR3 region has the DNA TGTGCCAGCAGCCCTCGGGCAGGAGGCTTGTACACCGGGGAGCTGTTTTTT.

To note about this clonotype: This clone may be a read error of a much larger clone one base away. This chain uses TRBV7-9 with TRBJ2-7, with 7 nucleotides matching TRBD1. Germline trimming cut 5 bases from V and 2 bases from J; bases unmatched to any gene: 6. There are 14 residues in the CDR3. Germline V lookup: CDR1 SEHNR, CDR2 FQNEAQ (reference sequence). This CDR3 is CASSTRDRAYEQYF. For the CDR3, the DNA is TGTGCCAGCAGCACCCGGGACAGAGCCTACGAGCAGTACTTC.

The CDR3 DNA reads TGTGCCAGCAGCCCGACAGGGGGCCTGGGCTACGAGCAGTACTTC. Protein product: CASSPTGGLGYEQYF. The rearrangement links TRBV6-1 to TRBJ2-7; TRBD1 matches at 10 bases. Trimming at V came to 6 bases and at J to 3 bases, leaving 8 bases not matched to a gene. This CDR3 spans 15 amino acids. Germline assignment: CDR1 MNHNS and CDR2 SASEGT.

V is TRBV2 and J is TRBJ1-5, with TRBD1 identical over 8 bases. The V gene end was trimmed by 3 bases and the J gene end by 7 bases; junction bases not matched to a gene: 5. Germline values: CDR1 SNHLY, CDR2 FYNNEI. The CDR3 length is 14 residues. The chain's CDR3 is CASSDQGAGQPQHF. The DNA of the CDR3 is TGTGCCAGCAGTGACCAGGGGGCCGGCCAGCCCCAGCATTTT.

The rearrangement links TRBV11-2 to TRBJ2-5; a possible D gene is TRBD1 (5 bases). The CDR3 runs to 15 residues. V was pared by 1 base and J by 4 bases, with 13 bases between. The germline CDR1 and CDR2 sequences are SGHAT and FQNNGV. CDR3 loop: CASSLVRGLGETQYF. The CDR3 nucleotides are TGTGCCAGCAGCTTAGTTAGGGGTTTAGGAGAGACCCAGTACTTC.

CDR3 in amino acids: CASSVYRGMDEQYF. In DNA form, the CDR3 reads TGTGCCAGCAGTGTGTACAGGGGGATGGACGAGCAGTACTTC. V is TRBV2 and J is TRBJ2-7; 8 bases align to TRBD1. CDR1 is SNHLY and CDR2 is FYNNEI in the germline V gene. This CDR3 contains 14 residues. With 4 bases clipped from V and 5 bases from J, the junction kept 7 bases outside the gene matches.

The gene calls are TRBV6-1 and TRBJ1-2, with a tentative D call TRBD1 (6 bases). Germline loops: CDR1 MNHNS, CDR2 SASEGT. The CDR3 runs 13 residues. Trimming removed 6 bases at V and 4 bases at J, with 12 bases between. The CDR3 here is CASRLRGGYGYTF. The CDR3 DNA reads as TGTGCCAGCAGACTCAGGGGAGGCTATGGCTACACCTTC.

This chain uses TRBV6-5 with TRBJ1-2; 11 nucleotides align to TRBD1. J lost 4 bases, V lost 4 bases, and 14 bases had no gene match. Looked up from germline, CDR1 is MNHEY and CDR2 is SVGAGI. The CDR3 spans 18 residues. The CDR3 DNA is TGTGCCAGCAGTTTTGTCTCCCCGGGGACAGGGGGGGCCTATGGCTACACCTTC. Amino acids: CASSFVSPGTGGAYGYTF.

V usage is TRBV29-1 and J usage is TRBJ1-2; tentatively, D is TRBD1 (5 bases). Between the trimmed V and J ends, which lost 6 bases and 7 bases, there was a span of 21 bases. The CDR3 totals 14 residues. Germline CDR1 is SQVTM and CDR2 is ANQGSEA. The CDR3 spells CSVVISLSGGGYTF. In DNA form, the CDR3 reads TGCAGCGTCGTAATCTCGTTATCCGGGGGTGGCTACACCTTC.

The rearrangement joins TRBV6-1 to TRBJ1-1; D call uncertain. This CDR3 spans 13 amino acids. V gave up 6 bases and J gave up 1 base, with 9 bases separating them. Germline V gives CDR1 MNHNS, CDR2 SASEGT. The CDR3 loop reads CASSKLENTEAFF. For the CDR3, the DNA is TGTGCCAGCAGCAAACTAGAGAACACTGAAGCTTTCTTT.

The chain recombines TRBV19 with TRBJ2-3; D might be TRBD1 or TRBD2, each matching 5 bases. V lost 5 bases and J 6 bases, leaving 12 bases between the germline ends. The length of the CDR3 is 13 residues. Germline V gene lookup returns CDR1 LNHDA and CDR2 SQIVND (reference sequence). CDR3 sequence (DNA): TGTGCCAGTAGTGACCGGGGCGGGGATACGCAGTATTTT. Its protein product is CASSDRGGDTQYF.

This chain joins TRBV12-3 or TRBV12-4 and TRBJ1-6; D unclear. V lost 6 bases, J lost 3 bases, and 6 bases lay in between. The CDR3 totals 13 residues. For the CDR3, the DNA is TGTGCCAGCAGGGGTCTCTATAATTCACCCCTCCACTTT. This translates into CASRGLYNSPLHF.

The rearrangement uses TRBV12-3 or TRBV12-4 and TRBJ2-2; D remains unclear. This CDR3 spans 15 amino acids. The V end lost 5 bases, the J end lost 0 bases, and 10 bases lay between the germline ends. In DNA form, the CDR3 reads TGTGCCAGCAGTCCATTTTCCGCGAACACCGGGGAGCTGTTTTTT. Protein sequence: CASSPFSANTGELFF.

The gene calls are TRBV12-3 or TRBV12-4 and TRBJ1-5; D gene unclear. There are 12 residues in the CDR3. The V gene lost 3 bases and the J gene lost 6 bases, with 6 bases spanning the gap. CDR3 sequence (DNA): TGTGCCAGCAGTTTCGCCAGTCAGCCCCAGCATTTT. Its protein product is CASSFASQPQHF.

The rearrangement links TRBV7-3 to TRBJ2-3; possibly TRBD2 for D (6 bases). In germline, CDR1 is SGHTA, CDR2 FQGTGA. The CDR3 consists of 15 residues. Trimming pared 3 bases from V and 2 bases from J, leaving 12 bases between. This CDR3 is CASSLLAGHTDTQYF. CDR3 DNA: TGTGCCAGCAGCTTGCTTGCGGGGCACACAGATACGCAGTATTTT.

This sequence joins TRBV7-6 and TRBJ1-5; 7 bases align to TRBD1. The CDR3 has 14 residues. Germline lookup yields CDR1 SGHVS and CDR2 FNYEAQ. Trimming removed 2 bases from V and 9 bases from J; junction bases left unmatched: 7. The CDR3 sequence: CASSLNKQGTPQHF. CDR3 nucleotides: TGTGCCAGCAGCTTAAACAAACAGGGGACGCCCCAGCATTTT. The full variable domain, its missing parts supplied by reference TRBV7-6 and TRBJ1-5, is GAGVSQSPRYKVTKRGQDVALRCDPISGHVSLYWYRQALGQGPEFLTYFNYEAQQDKSGLPNDRFSAERPEGSISTLTIQRTEQRDSAMYRCASSLNKQGTPQHFGDGTRLSIL.

The chain recombines TRBV4-1 with TRBJ1-5; D is unclear. Trimming took 2 bases from V and 2 from J, leaving 13 bases between them. Looked up from germline, CDR1 is MGHRA and CDR2 is YSYEKL. This CDR3 region has 16 residues. This CDR3 is CASSQSGRDGNQPQHF. Here the CDR3 DNA reads TGCGCCAGCAGCCAATCCGGACGCGATGGCAATCAGCCCCAGCATTTT.

This clonotype was detected only a few times. The chain joins TRBV28 to TRBJ2-5; D call uncertain. The CDR3 length is 14 residues. Trimming stripped 3 bases from V and 2 bases from J, with 10 bases between. CDR1 and CDR2 (germline): MDHEN, SYDVKM. The CDR3 DNA reads TGTGCCAGCAGTTTTGTTGGACGGCAAGAGACCCAGTACTTC. Its protein product is CASSFVGRQETQYF.

The V and J genes are TRBV7-2 and TRBJ1-2; D might be TRBD1 (5 bases). The germline gives CDR1 SGHTA, CDR2 FQGNSA. The V and J ends lost 4 bases and 4 bases respectively, with 13 bases between them. This CDR3 has 14 amino acids. CDR3 nucleotide sequence: TGTGCCAGCAGCTGGGGTGGGGGTCTCTATGGCTACACCTTC. Translating gives CASSWGGGLYGYTF.

This CDR3 reads CATTREGGNQPQHF. Here the CDR3 DNA reads TGTGCCACCACCCGGGAGGGGGGCAATCAGCCCCAGCATTTT. The V call is TRBV2, the J call TRBJ1-5, with D perhaps matching TRBD1 (6 bases). The V and J ends lost 10 bases and 2 bases respectively, with 15 bases between them. The CDR3 is 14 amino acids. CDR1 and CDR2 from the germline V gene are SNHLY and FYNNEI.

This chain joins TRBV7-6 and TRBJ1-6; D unclear. This CDR3 comprises 12 residues. V dropped 6 bases and J dropped 7 bases, with 7 bases sitting between them. Looked up from germline, CDR1 is SGHVS and CDR2 is FNYEAQ. CDR3 in amino acids: CASSTVNSPLHF. CDR3 DNA: TGTGCCAGCAGTACGGTGAATTCACCCCTCCACTTT.

V usage is TRBV20-1 and J usage is TRBJ1-5, with D unclear. This CDR3 is built from 15 residues. V lost 2 bases and J lost 0, with 11 bases in between. Looked up from germline, CDR1 is DFQATT and CDR2 is SNEGSKA (reference sequence). CDR3 nucleotide sequence: TGCAGTGCTAGACTAACAGATTATAGCAATCAGCCCCAGCATTTT. Protein: CSARLTDYSNQPQHF.

This clonotype turned up a few times. V usage is TRBV24-1 and J usage is TRBJ2-6, with TRBD1 matching 7 bases. CDR1 is KGHDR and CDR2 is SFDVKD in the germline V gene. CDR3 length equals 18 residues. With 5 bases clipped from V and 0 bases from J, the junction kept 9 bases outside the gene matches. The CDR3 sequence: CATSGPEDRHSGANVLTF. Here the CDR3 DNA reads TGTGCCACCAGTGGCCCCGAGGACAGGCACTCTGGGGCCAACGTCCTGACTTTC.

The genes are TRBV18 and TRBJ2-5; D remains unclear. The CDR3 runs 12 residues. Germline-derived CDR1 and CDR2 are KGHSH and LQKENI. V lost 3 bases to trimming and J lost 0 bases, with 2 bases between them. This CDR3 reads CASSPYQETQYF. CDR3 nucleotides: TGTGCCAGCTCACCTTACCAAGAGACCCAGTACTTC.

The chain joins TRBV10-1 to TRBJ2-5, with a weak D call TRBD2 (6 bases). The CDR3 is made up of 13 amino acids. The germline V gene encodes CDR1 WNHNN and CDR2 SYGVQD (reference sequence). Trimming left V 8 bases short and J 0 bases short, with 10 bases between. CDR3 bases: TGCGCCAGCTACCGGGGGTACCAAGAGACCCAGTACTTC. Translation gives CASYRGYQETQYF.

This clonotype was recorded a few times. The J gene is TRBJ1-1, the V gene TRBV19; D is unresolved. The CDR3 is 13 amino acids. CDR1 is LNHDA and CDR2 is SQIVND in the germline V gene (reference sequence). The ends were cut back, 7 bases at V and 8 bases at J, with 17 bases in the middle. The CDR3 region has the DNA TGTGCCAGTACCTCACAACGGGGTCTCGAAGCTTTCTTT. Its protein is CASTSQRGLEAFF. Full variable domain (outside the CDR3, taken from reference TRBV19 and TRBJ1-1): DGGITQSPKYLFRKEGQNVTLSCEQNLNHDAMYWYRQDPGQGLRLIYYSQIVNDFQKGDIAEGYSVSREKKESFPLTVTSAQKNPTAFYLCASTSQRGLEAFFGQGTRLTVV.